The 2 T cell receptor beta chains reported below all come from one sample, sequenced in a study of T cell changes during pregnancy in multiple sclerosis. Generated by immunoSEQ multiplex PCR, the TCRdb table keeps only in-frame clones and is missing some. Among 30,000 to 35,000 clones listed, 75% to 90% were seen once. Specimen: CD8+ T cells from peripheral blood mononuclear cells, collected after pregnancy. The receptors come from a female donor with multiple sclerosis, enrolled in a pregnancy study.

In DNA, the CDR3 is TGTGCCAGCAGTTACGGGGGCGGGGGGGCGGCAAATGAGCAGTTCTTC. Its translation: CASSYGGGGAANEQFF. The chain recombines TRBV6-5 with TRBJ2-1; 9 nucleotides align to TRBD2. The CDR3 consists of 16 residues. Looked up from germline, CDR1 is MNHEY and CDR2 is SVGAGI. After removal of 2 bases from V and 7 bases from J, the junction contained 9 bases not matched to a gene.

In DNA form, the CDR3 reads TGCGCCAGCAGCCAAGTACAGGGGGCAATGGACTACGAGCAGTACTTC. Protein product: CASSQVQGAMDYEQYF. The J gene is TRBJ2-7, the V gene TRBV4-1, with TRBD1 identical over 9 bases. The junction had 7 bases not matched to a gene; V was cut back by 1 base and J by 3 bases. This CDR3 has 16 residues. Germline lookup yields CDR1 MGHRA and CDR2 YSYEKL.